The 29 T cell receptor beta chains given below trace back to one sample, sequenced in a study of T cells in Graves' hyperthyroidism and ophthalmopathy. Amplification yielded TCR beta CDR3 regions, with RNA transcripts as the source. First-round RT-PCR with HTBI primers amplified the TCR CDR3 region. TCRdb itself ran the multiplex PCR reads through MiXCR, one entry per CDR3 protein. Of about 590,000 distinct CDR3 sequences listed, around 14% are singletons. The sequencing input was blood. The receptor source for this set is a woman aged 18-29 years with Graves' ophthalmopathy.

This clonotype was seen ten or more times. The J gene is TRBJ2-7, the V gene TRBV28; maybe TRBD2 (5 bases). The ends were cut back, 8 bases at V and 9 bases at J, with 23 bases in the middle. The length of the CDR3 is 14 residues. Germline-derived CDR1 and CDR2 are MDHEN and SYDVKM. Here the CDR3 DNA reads TGTGCCAGCCCCCCCGGAGGCGGACTGGTGGGGCAGTACTTC. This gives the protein CASPPGGGLVGQYF.

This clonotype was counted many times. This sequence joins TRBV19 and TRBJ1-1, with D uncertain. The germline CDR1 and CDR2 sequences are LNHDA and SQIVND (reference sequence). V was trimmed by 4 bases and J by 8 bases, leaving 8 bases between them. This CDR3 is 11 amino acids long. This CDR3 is CASSTRAEAFF. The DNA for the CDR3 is TGTGCCAGTAGTACCCGGGCAGAAGCTTTCTTT.

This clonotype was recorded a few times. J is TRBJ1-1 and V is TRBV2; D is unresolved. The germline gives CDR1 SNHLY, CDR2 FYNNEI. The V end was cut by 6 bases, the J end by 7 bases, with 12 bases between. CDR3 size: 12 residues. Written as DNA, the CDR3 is TGTGCCAGCAGCCGAGACCCGGTTGAAGCTTTCTTT. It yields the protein CASSRDPVEAFF.

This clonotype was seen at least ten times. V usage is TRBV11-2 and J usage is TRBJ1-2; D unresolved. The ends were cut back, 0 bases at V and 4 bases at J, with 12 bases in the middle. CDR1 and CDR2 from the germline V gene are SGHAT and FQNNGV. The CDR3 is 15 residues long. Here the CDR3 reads CASSLDLGRIYGYTF. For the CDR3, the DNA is TGTGCCAGCAGCTTAGATCTAGGACGGATCTATGGCTACACCTTC.

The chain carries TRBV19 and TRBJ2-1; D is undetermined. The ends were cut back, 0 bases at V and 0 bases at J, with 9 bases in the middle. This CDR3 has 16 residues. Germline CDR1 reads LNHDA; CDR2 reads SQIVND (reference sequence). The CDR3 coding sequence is TGTGCCAGTAGTATAGATCACGGAAACTCCTACAATGAGCAGTTCTTC. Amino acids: CASSIDHGNSYNEQFF.

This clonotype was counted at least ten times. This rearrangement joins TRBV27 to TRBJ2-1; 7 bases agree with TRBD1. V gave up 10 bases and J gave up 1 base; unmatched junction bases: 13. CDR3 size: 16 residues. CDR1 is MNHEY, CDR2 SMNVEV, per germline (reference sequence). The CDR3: CATRVKGAFSYNEQFF. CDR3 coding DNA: TGTGCCACCCGAGTTAAGGGGGCGTTTTCCTACAATGAGCAGTTCTTC.

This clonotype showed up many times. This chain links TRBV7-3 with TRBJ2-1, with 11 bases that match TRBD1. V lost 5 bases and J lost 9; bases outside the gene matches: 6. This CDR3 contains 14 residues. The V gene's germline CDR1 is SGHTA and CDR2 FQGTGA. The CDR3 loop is CASSAGTGGVEQFF. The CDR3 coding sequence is TGTGCCAGCAGCGCCGGGACAGGGGGAGTTGAGCAGTTCTTC.

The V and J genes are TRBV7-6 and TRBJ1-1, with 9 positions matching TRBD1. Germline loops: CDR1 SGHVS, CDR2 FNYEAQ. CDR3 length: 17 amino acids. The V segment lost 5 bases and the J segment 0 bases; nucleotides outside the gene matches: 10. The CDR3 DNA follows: TGTGCCAGCAGCATGGACAGGGGCTCAACCATGAACACTGAAGCTTTCTTT. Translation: CASSMDRGSTMNTEAFF.

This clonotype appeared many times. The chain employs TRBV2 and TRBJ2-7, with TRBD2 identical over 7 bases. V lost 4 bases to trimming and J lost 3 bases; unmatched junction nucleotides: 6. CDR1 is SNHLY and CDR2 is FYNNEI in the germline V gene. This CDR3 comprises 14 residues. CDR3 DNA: TGTGCCAGCAGTGCGACTAGCTGGGACTACGAGCAGTACTTC. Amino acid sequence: CASSATSWDYEQYF.

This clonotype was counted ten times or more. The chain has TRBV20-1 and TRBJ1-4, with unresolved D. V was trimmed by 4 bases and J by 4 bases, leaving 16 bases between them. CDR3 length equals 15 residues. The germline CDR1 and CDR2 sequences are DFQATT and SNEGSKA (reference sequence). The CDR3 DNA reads TGCAGTGCTACCAGAGGCAGTCTTCGTAATGAAAAACTGTTTTTT. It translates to CSATRGSLRNEKLFF.

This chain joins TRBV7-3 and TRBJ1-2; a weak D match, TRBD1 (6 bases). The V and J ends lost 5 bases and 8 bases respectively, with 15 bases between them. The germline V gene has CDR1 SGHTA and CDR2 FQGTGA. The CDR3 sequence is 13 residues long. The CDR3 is CASSPGSGVGYTF. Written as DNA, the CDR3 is TGTGCCAGCAGCCCAGGGTCAGGGGTCGGCTACACCTTC.

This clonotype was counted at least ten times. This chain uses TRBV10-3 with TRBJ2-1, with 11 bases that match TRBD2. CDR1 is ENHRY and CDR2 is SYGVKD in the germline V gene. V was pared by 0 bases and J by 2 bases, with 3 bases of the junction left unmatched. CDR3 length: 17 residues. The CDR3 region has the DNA TGTGCCATCAGTGAGTCGCTAGCGGGAGGACCCTACAATGAGCAGTTCTTC. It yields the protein CAISESLAGGPYNEQFF.

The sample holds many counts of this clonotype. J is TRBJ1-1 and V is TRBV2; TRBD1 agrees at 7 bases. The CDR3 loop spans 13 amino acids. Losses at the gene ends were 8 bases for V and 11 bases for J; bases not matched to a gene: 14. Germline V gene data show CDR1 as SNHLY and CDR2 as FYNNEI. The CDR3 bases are TGTGCCAGCGGACAGGCAGGCCAGGTTGGGGCTTTCTTT. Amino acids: CASGQAGQVGAFF.

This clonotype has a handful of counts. CDR3 in DNA: TGTGCCAGCAGCTTGTGGGACAGAGTTGAAAAACTGTTTTTT. This encodes CASSLWDRVEKLFF. V gene TRBV5-6 combines with J gene TRBJ1-4, with TRBD1 identical over 7 bases. Germline V gives CDR1 SGHDT, CDR2 YYEEEE. The CDR3 totals 14 residues. Losses at the gene ends were 1 base for V and 7 bases for J; bases not matched to a gene: 4.

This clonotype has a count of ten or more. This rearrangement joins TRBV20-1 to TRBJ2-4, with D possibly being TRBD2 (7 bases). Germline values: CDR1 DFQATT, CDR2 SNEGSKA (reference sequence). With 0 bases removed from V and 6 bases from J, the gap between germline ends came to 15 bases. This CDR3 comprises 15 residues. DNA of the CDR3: TGCAGTGCTAGAGATCCGGCGGGGGCCCGAAACATTCAGTACTTC. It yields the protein CSARDPAGARNIQYF.

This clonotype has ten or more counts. The CDR3: CSARDGTATNEKLFF. The CDR3 nucleotides are TGCAGTGCTAGAGACGGGACAGCAACTAATGAAAAACTGTTTTTT. The chain employs TRBV20-1 and TRBJ1-4; 7 nucleotides match TRBD1. The V gene end was trimmed by 0 bases and the J gene end by 0 bases; junction bases not matched to a gene: 1. This CDR3 comprises 15 residues. Germline V gene data show CDR1 as DFQATT and CDR2 as SNEGSKA (reference sequence).

CDR3 coding DNA: TGTGCCAGCCCTAGGGGGGGACAGGGCGGTAGGAACACTGAAGCTTTCTTT. Its protein product is CASPRGGQGGRNTEAFF. J is TRBJ1-1 and V is TRBV6-1, with 9 bases identical to TRBD1. After removal of 8 bases from V and 1 base from J, the junction contained 14 bases not matched to a gene. The CDR3 extends over 17 amino acids. Germline-derived CDR1 and CDR2 are MNHNS and SASEGT.

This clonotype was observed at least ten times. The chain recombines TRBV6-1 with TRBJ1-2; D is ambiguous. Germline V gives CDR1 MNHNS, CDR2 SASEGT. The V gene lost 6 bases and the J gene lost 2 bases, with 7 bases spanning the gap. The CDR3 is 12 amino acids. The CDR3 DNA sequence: TGTGCCAGCAGCACCGAAAACTATGGCTACACCTTC. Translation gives CASSTENYGYTF.

The CDR3 here is CSANVAFLRGWNNSPLHF. CDR3 nucleotide sequence: TGCAGTGCTAATGTCGCCTTTCTCCGGGGCTGGAATAATTCACCCCTCCACTTT. The chain carries TRBV20-1 and TRBJ1-6, with a possible D match to TRBD1 (5 bases). Trimming took off 4 bases at V and 5 bases at J, with 24 bases between the two ends. Per the germline V gene, CDR1 is DFQATT and CDR2 is SNEGSKA (reference sequence). The CDR3 is 18 amino acids.

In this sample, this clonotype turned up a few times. CDR3 nucleotides: TGTGCCATCTACGGGGCTGGCTACACCTTC. Protein: CAIYGAGYTF. The chain is built from TRBV10-3 and TRBJ1-2; D is perhaps TRBD1 (5 bases). Germline V gene lookup returns CDR1 ENHRY and CDR2 SYGVKD. Trimming took off 8 bases at V and 7 bases at J, with 8 bases between the two ends. The CDR3 consists of 10 residues.

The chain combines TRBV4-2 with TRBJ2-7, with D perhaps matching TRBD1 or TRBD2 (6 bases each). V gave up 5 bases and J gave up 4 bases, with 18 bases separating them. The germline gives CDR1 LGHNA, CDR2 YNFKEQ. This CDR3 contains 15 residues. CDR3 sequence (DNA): TGTGCCAGCAGCGCCTCGAGGGGGGCTTATTACGAGCAGTACTTC. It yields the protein CASSASRGAYYEQYF.

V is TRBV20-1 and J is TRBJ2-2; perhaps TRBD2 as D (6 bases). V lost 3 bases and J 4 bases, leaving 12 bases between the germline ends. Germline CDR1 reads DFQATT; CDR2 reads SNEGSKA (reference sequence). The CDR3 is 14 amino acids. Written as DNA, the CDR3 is TGCAGTGCTAGTTTGGGGACTTTCACCGGGGAGCTGTTTTTT. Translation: CSASLGTFTGELFF.

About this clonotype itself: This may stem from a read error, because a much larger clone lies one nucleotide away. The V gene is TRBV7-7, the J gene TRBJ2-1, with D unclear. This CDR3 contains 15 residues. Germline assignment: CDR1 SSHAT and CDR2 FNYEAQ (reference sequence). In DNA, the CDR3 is TGTGCTAGCAGCTTACGAAGGCGGCCTTACAATGAGCAGCTCTTC. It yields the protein CASSLRRRPYNEQLF.

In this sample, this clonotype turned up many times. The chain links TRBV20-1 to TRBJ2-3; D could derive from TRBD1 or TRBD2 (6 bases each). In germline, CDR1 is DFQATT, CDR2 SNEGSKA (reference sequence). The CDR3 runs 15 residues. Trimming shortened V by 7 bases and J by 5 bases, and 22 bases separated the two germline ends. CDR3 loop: CSVEGGGPQGDTQYF. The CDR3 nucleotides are TGCAGTGTAGAGGGGGGAGGTCCACAGGGAGATACGCAGTATTTT.

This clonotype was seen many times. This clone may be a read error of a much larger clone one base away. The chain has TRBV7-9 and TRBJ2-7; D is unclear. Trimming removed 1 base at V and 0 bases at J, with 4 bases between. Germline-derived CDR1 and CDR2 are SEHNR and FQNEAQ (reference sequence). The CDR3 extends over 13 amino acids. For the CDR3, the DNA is TGTGCCAGCAGCTTAGACACCTCCTACGAGCAGTACTTC. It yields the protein CASSLDTSYEQYF.

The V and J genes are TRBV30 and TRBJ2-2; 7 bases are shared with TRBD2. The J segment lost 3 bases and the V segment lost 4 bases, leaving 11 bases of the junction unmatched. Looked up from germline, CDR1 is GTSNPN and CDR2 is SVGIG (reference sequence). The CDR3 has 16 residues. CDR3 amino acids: CAWTHGGRAHTGELFF. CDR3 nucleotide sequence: TGTGCCTGGACCCACGGGGGGAGGGCACACACCGGGGAGCTGTTTTTT.

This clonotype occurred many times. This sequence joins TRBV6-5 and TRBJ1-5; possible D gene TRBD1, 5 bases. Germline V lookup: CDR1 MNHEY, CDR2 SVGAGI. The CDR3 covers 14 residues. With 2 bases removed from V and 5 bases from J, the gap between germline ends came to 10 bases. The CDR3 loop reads CASSYQGPYQPQHF. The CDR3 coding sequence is TGTGCCAGCAGTTACCAGGGCCCTTATCAGCCCCAGCATTTT.

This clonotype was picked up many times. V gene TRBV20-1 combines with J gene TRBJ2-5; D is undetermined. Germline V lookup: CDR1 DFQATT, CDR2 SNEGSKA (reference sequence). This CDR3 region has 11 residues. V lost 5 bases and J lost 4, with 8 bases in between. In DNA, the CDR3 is TGCAGTGCTCTCCGTGGAGAGACCCAGTACTTC. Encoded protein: CSALRGETQYF.

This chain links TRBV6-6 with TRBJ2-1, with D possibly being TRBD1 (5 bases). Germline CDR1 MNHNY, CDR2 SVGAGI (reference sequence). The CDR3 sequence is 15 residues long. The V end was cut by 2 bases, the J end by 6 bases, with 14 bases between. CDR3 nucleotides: TGTGCCAGCAGTTACCTTGCCTCAGGGATCAATGAGCAGTTCTTC. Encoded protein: CASSYLASGINEQFF.